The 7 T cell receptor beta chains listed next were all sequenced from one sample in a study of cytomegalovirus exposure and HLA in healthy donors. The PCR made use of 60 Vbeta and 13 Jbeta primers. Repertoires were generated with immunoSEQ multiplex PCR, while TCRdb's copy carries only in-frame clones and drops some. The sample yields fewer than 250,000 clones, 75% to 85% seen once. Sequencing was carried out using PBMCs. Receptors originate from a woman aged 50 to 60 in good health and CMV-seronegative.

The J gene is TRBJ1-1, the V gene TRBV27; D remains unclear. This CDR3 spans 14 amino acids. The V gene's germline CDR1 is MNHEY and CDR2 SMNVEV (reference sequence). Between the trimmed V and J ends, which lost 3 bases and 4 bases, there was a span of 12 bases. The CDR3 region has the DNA TGTGCCAGCAGTTTCCGACCGGAGGGCACTGAAGCTTTCTTT. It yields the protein CASSFRPEGTEAFF.

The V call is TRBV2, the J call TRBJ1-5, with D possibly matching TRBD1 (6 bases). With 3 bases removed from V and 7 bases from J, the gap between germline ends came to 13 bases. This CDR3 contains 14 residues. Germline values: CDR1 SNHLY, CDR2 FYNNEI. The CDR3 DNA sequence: TGTGCCAGCAGTGACGGCAGAGGGGGACAGCCCCAGCATTTT. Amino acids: CASSDGRGGQPQHF. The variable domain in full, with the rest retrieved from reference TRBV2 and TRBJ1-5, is EPEVTQTPSHQVTQMGQEVILRCVPISNHLYFYWYRQILGQKVEFLVSFYNNEISEKSEIFDDQFSVERPDGSNFTLKIRSTKLEDSAMYFCASSDGRGGQPQHFGDGTRLSIL.

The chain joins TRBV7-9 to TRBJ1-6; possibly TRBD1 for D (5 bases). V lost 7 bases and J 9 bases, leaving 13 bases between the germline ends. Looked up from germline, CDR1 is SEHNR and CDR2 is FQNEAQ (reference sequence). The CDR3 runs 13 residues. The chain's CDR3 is CASTPDSLSPLHF. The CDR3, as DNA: TGTGCCAGCACCCCAGACAGCCTTTCACCCCTCCACTTT.

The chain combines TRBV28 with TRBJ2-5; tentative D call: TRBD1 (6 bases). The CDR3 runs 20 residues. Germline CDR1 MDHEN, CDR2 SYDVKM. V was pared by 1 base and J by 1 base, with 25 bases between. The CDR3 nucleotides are TGTGCCAGCAGTTTATCCCCCCACGGGCAGGGGAGTAAGGTCCAAGAGACCCAGTACTTC. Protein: CASSLSPHGQGSKVQETQYF.

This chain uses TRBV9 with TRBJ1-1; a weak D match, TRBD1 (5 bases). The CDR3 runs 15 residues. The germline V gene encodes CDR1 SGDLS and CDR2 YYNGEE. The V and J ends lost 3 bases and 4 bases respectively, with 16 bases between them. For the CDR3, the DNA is TGTGCCAGCAGCGAACGGGCAGGGCTGGGCACTGAAGCTTTCTTT. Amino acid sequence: CASSERAGLGTEAFF.

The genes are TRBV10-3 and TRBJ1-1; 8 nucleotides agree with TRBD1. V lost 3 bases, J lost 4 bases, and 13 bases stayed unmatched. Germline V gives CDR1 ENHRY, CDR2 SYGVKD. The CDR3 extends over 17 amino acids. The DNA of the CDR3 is TGTGCCATCAGTGACCCCTCAGCCGGACAGGGAAGCACTGAAGCTTTCTTT. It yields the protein CAISDPSAGQGSTEAFF.

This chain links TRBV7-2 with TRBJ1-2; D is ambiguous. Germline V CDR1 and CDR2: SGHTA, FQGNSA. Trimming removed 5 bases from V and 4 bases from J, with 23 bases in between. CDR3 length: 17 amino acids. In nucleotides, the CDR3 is TGTGCCAGCAGCCCCTCCGGTGGGAGGGTAGCGACCTATGGCTACACCTTC. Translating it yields CASSPSGGRVATYGYTF.